This entry features one T cell receptor beta chain sequence. Graves' hyperthyroidism was deemed stable absent ophthalmopathy progression within 18 months. The record originates from a study of T cells in Graves' hyperthyroidism and ophthalmopathy. RNA transcripts provided the source from which TCR beta CDR3 regions were amplified. The HTBI primer set served for first-round RT-PCR of the TCR CDR3. TCRdb independently ran MiXCR on the multiplex PCR reads; one entry per CDR3 protein. The sample yields 45,000 to 50,000 distinct CDR3 sequences, more than 40% seen once. This CDR3 spans 14 amino acids. Trimming took 3 bases from V and 3 from J; bases not matched to a gene: 4. CDR1 and CDR2 from the germline V gene are SGHRS and YFSETQ.

V is TRBV5-1 and J is TRBJ2-7, with 9 nucleotides matching TRBD2. The receptor was isolated from a woman aged 50 to 60 with Graves' hyperthyroidism. The sequenced material came from peripheral blood or thyroid tissue (not recorded which). The CDR3 DNA follows: TGCGCCAGCAGCTCGACTAGCGGCTACTACGAGCAGTACTTC. Its translation: CASSSTSGYYEQYF.